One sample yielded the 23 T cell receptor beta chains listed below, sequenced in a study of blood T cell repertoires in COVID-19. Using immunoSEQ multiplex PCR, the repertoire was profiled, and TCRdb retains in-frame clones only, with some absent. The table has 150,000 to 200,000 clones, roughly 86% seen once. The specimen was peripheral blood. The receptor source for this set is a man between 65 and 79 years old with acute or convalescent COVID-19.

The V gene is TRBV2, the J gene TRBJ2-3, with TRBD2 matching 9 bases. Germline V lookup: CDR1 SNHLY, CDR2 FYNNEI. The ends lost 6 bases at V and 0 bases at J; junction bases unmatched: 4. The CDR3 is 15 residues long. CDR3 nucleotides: TGTGCCAGCAGGGGACTAGCAGCTAGCACAGATACGCAGTATTTT. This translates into CASRGLAASTDTQYF.

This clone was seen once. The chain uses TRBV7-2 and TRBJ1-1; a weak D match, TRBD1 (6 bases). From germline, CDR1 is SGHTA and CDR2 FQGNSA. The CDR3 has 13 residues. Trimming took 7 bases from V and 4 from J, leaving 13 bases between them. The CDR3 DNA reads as TGTGCCAGCAACCAACAGGGACCCACTGAAGCTTTCTTT. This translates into CASNQQGPTEAFF.

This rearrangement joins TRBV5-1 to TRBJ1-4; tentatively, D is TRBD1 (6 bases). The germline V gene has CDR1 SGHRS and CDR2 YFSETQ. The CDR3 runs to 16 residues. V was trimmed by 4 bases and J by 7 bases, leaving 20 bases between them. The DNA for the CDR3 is TGCGCCAGCAGCCCAAGGACAGCCTACGGTTCTGAAAAACTGTTTTTT. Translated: CASSPRTAYGSEKLFF.

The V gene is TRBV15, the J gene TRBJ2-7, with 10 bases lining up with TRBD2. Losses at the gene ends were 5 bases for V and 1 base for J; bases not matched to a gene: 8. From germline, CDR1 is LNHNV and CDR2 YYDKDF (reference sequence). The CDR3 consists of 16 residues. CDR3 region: CATSSLTSGFSYEQYF. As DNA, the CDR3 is TGTGCCACCAGCTCCTTGACTAGCGGGTTTTCCTACGAGCAGTACTTC.

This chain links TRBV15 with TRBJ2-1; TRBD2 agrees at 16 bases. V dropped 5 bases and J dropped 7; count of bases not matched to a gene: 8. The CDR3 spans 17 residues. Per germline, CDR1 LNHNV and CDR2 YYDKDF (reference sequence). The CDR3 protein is CATSGGTSGREMNEQFF. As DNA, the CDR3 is TGTGCCACCAGCGGGGGGACTAGCGGGAGGGAAATGAATGAGCAGTTCTTC. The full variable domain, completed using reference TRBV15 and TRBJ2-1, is DAMVIQNPRYQVTQFGKPVTLSCSQTLNHNVMYWYQQKSSQAPKLLFHYYDKDFNNEADTPDNFQSRRPNTSFCFLDIRSPGLGDTAMYLCATSGGTSGREMNEQFFGPGTRLTVL.

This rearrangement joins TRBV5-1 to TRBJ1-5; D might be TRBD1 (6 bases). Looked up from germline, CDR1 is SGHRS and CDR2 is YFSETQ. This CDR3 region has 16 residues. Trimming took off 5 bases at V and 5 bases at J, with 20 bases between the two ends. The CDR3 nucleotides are TGCGCCAGCAGATCCGGTCCCACAGGGAGATATCAGCCCCAGCATTTT. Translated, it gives CASRSGPTGRYQPQHF.

CDR3 protein: CASTSGTPGGQPQHF. The CDR3 nucleotides read TGTGCCAGCACCTCCGGGACCCCCGGGGGGCAGCCCCAGCATTTT. The chain employs TRBV27 and TRBJ1-5, with D perhaps TRBD1 (5 bases). V lost 7 bases, J lost 7 bases, and 20 bases lay in between. The CDR3 contains 15 residues. Germline assignment: CDR1 MNHEY and CDR2 SMNVEV (reference sequence).

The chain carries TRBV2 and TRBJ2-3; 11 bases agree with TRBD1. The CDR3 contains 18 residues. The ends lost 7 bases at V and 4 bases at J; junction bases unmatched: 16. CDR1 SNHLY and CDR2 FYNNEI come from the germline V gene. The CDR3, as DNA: TGTGCCAGCACCTCCCGGACAGGGGGCTCAACCTTCCCAGATACGCAGTATTTT. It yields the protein CASTSRTGGSTFPDTQYF.

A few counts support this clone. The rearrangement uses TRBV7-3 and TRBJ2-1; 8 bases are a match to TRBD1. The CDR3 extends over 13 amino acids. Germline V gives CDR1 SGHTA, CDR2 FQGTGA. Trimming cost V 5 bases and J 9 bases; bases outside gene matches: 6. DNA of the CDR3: TGTGCCAGCAGCACCCCGGGACAGGCTGAGCAGTTCTTC. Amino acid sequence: CASSTPGQAEQFF.

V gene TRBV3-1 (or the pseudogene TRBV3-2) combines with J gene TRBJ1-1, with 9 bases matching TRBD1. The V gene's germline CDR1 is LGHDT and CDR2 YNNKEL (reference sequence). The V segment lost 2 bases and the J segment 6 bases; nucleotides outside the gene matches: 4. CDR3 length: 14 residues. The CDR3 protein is CASSQPGQGSEAFF. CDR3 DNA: TGTGCCAGCAGCCAACCGGGACAGGGCTCTGAAGCTTTCTTT.

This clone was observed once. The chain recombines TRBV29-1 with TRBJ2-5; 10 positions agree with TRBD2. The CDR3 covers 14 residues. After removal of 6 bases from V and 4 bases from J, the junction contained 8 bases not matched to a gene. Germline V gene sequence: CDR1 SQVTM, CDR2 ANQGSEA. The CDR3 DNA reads TGCAGCGTCTCAACTAGCGGGGCGCCAGAGACCCAGTACTTC. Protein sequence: CSVSTSGAPETQYF.

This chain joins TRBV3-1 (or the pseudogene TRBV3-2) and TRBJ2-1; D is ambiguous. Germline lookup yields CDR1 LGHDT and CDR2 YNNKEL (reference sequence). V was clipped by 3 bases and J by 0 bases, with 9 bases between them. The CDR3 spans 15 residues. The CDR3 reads CASSQRSSSYNEQFF. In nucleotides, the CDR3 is TGTGCCAGCAGCCAGCGGAGTAGCTCCTACAATGAGCAGTTCTTC.

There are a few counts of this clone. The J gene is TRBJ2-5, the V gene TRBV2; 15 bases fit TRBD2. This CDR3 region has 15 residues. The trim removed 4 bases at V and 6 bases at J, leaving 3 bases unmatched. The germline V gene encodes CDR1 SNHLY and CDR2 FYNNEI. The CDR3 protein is CASSGGLAGGQTQYF. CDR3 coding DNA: TGTGCCAGCAGTGGGGGACTAGCGGGAGGACAGACCCAGTACTTC.

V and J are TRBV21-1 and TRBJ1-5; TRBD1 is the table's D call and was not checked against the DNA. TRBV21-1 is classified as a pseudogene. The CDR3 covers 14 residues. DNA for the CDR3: TGTGCCAGCAGTGTTCGGGACAGACATCAGCCCCAGCATTTT. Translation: CASSVRDRHQPQHF.

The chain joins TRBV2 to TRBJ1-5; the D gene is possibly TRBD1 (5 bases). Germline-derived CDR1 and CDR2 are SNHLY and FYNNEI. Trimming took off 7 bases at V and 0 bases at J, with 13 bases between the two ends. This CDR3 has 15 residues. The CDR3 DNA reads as TGTGCCAGCATCCGGGAGGGGTATAGCAATCAGCCCCAGCATTTT. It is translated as CASIREGYSNQPQHF. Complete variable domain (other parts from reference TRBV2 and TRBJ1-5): EPEVTQTPSHQVTQMGQEVILRCVPISNHLYFYWYRQILGQKVEFLVSFYNNEISEKSEIFDDQFSVERPDGSNFTLKIRSTKLEDSAMYFCASIREGYSNQPQHFGDGTRLSIL.

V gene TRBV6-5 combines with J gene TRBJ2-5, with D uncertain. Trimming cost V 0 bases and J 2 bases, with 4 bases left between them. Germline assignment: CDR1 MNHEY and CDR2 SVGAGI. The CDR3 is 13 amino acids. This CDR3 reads CASSYSRQETQYF. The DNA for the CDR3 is TGTGCCAGCAGTTACTCGAGGCAAGAGACCCAGTACTTC.

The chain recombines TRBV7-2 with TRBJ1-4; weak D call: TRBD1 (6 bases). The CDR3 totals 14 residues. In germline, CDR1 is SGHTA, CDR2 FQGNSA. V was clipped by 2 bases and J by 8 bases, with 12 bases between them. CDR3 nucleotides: TGTGCCAGCAGCTTATGGGCAGGGGAAGAAAAACTGTTTTTT. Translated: CASSLWAGEEKLFF.

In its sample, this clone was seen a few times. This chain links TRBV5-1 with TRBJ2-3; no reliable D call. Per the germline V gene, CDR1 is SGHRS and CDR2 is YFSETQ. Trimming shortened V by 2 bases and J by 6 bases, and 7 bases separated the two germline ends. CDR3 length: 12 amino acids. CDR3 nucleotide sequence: TGCGCCAGCAGCTTTGACTTGGATACGCAGTATTTT. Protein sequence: CASSFDLDTQYF.

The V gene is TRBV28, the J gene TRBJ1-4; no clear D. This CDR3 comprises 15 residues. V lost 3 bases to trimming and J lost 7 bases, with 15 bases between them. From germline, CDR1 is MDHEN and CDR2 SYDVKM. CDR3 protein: CASSFGGANGEKLFF. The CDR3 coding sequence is TGTGCCAGCAGTTTTGGAGGCGCGAATGGTGAAAAACTGTTTTTT.

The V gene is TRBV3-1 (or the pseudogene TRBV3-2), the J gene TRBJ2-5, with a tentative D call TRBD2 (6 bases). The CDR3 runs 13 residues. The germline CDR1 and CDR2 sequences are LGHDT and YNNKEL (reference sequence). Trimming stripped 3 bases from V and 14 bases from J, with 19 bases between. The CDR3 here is CASSQEGRYLTYF. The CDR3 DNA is TGTGCCAGCAGCCAGGAGGGCCGTTACTTGACCTACTTC.

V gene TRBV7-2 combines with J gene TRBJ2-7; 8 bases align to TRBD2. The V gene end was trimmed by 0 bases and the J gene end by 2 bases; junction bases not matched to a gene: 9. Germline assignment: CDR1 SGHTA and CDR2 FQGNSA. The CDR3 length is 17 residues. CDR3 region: CASSLAQVSGGAYEQYF. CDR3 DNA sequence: TGTGCCAGCAGCTTAGCGCAAGTCTCGGGGGGGGCCTACGAGCAGTACTTC.

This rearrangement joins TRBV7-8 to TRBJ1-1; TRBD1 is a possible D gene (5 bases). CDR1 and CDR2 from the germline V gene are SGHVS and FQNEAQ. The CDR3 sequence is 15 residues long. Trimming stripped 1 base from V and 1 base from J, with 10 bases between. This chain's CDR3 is CASSLVGGKNTEAFF. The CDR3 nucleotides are TGTGCCAGCAGCTTAGTCGGGGGGAAGAACACTGAAGCTTTCTTT.

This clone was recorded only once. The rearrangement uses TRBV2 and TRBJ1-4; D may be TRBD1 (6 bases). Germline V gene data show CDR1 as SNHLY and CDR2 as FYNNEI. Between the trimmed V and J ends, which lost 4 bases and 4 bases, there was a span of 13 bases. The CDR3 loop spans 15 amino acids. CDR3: CASSGQGSFNEKLFF. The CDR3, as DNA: TGTGCCAGCAGTGGTCAGGGGAGCTTTAATGAAAAACTGTTTTTT. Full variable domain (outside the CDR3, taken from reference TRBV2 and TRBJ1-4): EPEVTQTPSHQVTQMGQEVILRCVPISNHLYFYWYRQILGQKVEFLVSFYNNEISEKSEIFDDQFSVERPDGSNFTLKIRSTKLEDSAMYFCASSGQGSFNEKLFFGSGTQLSVL.